Listed below are T cell receptor beta chains from one sample, sequenced in a study of PD-L1 blockade in urothelial cancer. The method was immunoSEQ multiplex PCR; TCRdb's version includes in-frame clones alone and lacks a portion of them. The sample consists of 50,000 to 60,000 clones, around nine tenths of them appearing once. This material consisted of PBMCs, taken around atezolizumab (anti-PD-L1) treatment. These receptors were taken from a man between 60 and 70 years old with urothelial cancer. CDR3s include the opening cysteine and the closing phenylalanine or tryptophan. D genes are given only for firm matches. Where a row states a size, it is once, few, many or the class of an expanded clone; other rows omit it.

abundance,j_gene,v_gene,d_gene,CDR3aa,CDR3nt
-,TRBJ2-7,TRBV2,TRBD1,CARETGGASHEQYF,TGTGCCAGGGAAACAGGGGGCGCATCCCACGAGCAGTACTTC
-,TRBJ2-7,TRBV5-4,TRBD1,CASSPQTGTGRAEQYF,TGTGCCAGCAGCCCCCAAACCGGGACAGGGAGGGCCGAGCAGTACTTC
-,TRBJ2-7,TRBV6-5,-,CASSVDKTYEQYF,TGTGCCAGCAGTGTGGACAAAACCTACGAGCAGTACTTC
-,TRBJ2-7,TRBV5-1,-,CASSLAGDEQYF,TGCGCCAGCAGCTTGGCAGGGGACGAGCAGTACTTC
-,TRBJ1-4,TRBV5-4,-,CASTSDVDRHNEKLFF,TGTGCCAGCACATCCGACGTTGACAGACATAATGAAAAACTGTTTTTT
-,TRBJ2-5,TRBV4-1,-,CASSRDGSGTETQYF,TGCGCCAGCAGCCGAGATGGCTCGGGAACGGAGACCCAGTACTTC
-,TRBJ2-7,TRBV7-8,-,CASSLSAGSSYEQYF,TGTGCCAGCAGCTTAAGTGCGGGAAGCTCCTACGAGCAGTACTTC
-,TRBJ2-2,TRBV28,TRBD2,CASSPGGGPNTGELFF,TGTGCCAGCAGTCCCGGGGGGGGTCCGAACACCGGGGAGCTGTTTTTT
-,TRBJ2-1,TRBV6-1,-,CASRGGGSSYNEQFF,TGTGCCAGCCGAGGTGGGGGGAGCTCCTACAATGAGCAGTTCTTC
-,TRBJ2-7,TRBV7-9,TRBD2,CASSLRAGYDEQYF,TGTGCCAGCAGCCTGAGAGCGGGGTACGACGAGCAGTACTTC
-,TRBJ2-7,TRBV19,-,CATSGTWTDEQYF,TGTGCCACCTCCGGGACTTGGACTGACGAGCAGTACTTC
few,TRBJ2-2,TRBV11-2,-,CASSLAGVNTGELFF,TGTGCCAGCAGCTTAGCGGGGGTGAACACCGGGGAGCTGTTTTTT
-,TRBJ1-1,TRBV18,-,CASSPPGARNTEAFF,TGTGCCAGCTCACCACCTGGGGCGCGGAACACTGAAGCTTTCTTT
once,TRBJ2-2,TRBV7-8,-,CASSLVVGASGTGELFF,TGTGCCAGCAGCTTAGTCGTGGGGGCGTCGGGGACCGGGGAGCTGTTTTTT
few,TRBJ2-5,TRBV2,TRBD1,CASSFRDSQETQYF,TGTGCCAGCAGTTTCCGGGACAGCCAAGAGACCCAGTACTTC
-,TRBJ1-1,TRBV12-5,TRBD1,CASGTTTGTTEAFF,TGTGCTAGTGGTACAACGACAGGGACCACTGAAGCTTTCTTT
-,TRBJ2-1,TRBV5-1,TRBD2,CASSLAEGGRDNEQFF,TGCGCCAGCAGCTTGGCCGAGGGCGGGAGGGACAATGAGCAGTTCTTC
-,TRBJ2-1,TRBV4-1,TRBD1,CASSQADREDEQFF,TGCGCCAGCAGCCAGGCGGACAGGGAAGATGAGCAGTTCTTC
-,TRBJ2-6,TRBV27,-,CASSPLSSGANVLTF,TGTGCCAGCAGTCCCCTATCCTCCGGGGCCAACGTCCTGACTTTC
-,TRBJ2-1,TRBV5-1,-,CASGSLQNNEQFF,TGCGCCAGCGGATCATTACAGAACAATGAGCAGTTCTTC
-,TRBJ2-2,TRBV27,TRBD2,CASSKLPGLAGPENTGELFF,TGTGCCAGCTCGAAGCTCCCGGGACTAGCGGGTCCGGAGAACACCGGGGAGCTGTTTTTT
-,TRBJ2-3,TRBV2,TRBD2,CASSEGEGGGARTQYF,TGTGCCAGCAGTGAGGGAGAAGGCGGGGGGGCCAGAACGCAGTATTTT
-,TRBJ2-3,TRBV10-1,TRBD2,CASSEPAGRGTDTQYF,TGCGCCAGCAGTGAGCCTGCGGGGCGGGGGACAGATACGCAGTATTTT
-,TRBJ2-2,TRBV27,TRBD1,CASSLRGQGAGTGELFF,TGTGCCAGCAGTTTACGGGGACAGGGGGCAGGCACCGGGGAGCTGTTTTTT
-,TRBJ1-2,TRBV7-8,TRBD1,CASSFRDRSGYTF,TGTGCCAGCAGCTTCCGGGACAGGAGTGGCTACACCTTC